The sequence of this T cell receptor beta chain was determined in a study of blood T cell repertoires in COVID-19. Overall study: Acute and convalescent COVID-19 samples came from the United States, Italy and Spain. T cells, B-cell-depleted T cells, or PBMCs provided the cDNA or gDNA that served as material.

Original processing methods: Estimation of nucleated cell counts relied on the amplification of reference gene primers. Generated by immunoSEQ multiplex PCR, the TCRdb table keeps only in-frame clones and is missing some. The D gene and trimming were derived from the DNA, and the V and J assignments and clone size from that table. The sample has around 100,000 clones; roughly 85% are singletons. V dropped 2 bases and J dropped 1 base, with 15 bases sitting between them. This CDR3 comprises 17 residues. CDR1 and CDR2 (germline): SGHNT, YYREEE (reference sequence). The V call is TRBV5-4, the J call TRBJ2-2, with D possibly TRBD1 on 5 matching bases. The clonotype originates from a man between 65 and 85 years old with active or convalescent COVID-19. The sample was peripheral blood. CDR3 protein: CASSLPPPTENTGELFF. The CDR3 bases are TGTGCCAGCAGCTTACCACCTCCGACAGAGAACACCGGGGAGCTGTTTTTT.